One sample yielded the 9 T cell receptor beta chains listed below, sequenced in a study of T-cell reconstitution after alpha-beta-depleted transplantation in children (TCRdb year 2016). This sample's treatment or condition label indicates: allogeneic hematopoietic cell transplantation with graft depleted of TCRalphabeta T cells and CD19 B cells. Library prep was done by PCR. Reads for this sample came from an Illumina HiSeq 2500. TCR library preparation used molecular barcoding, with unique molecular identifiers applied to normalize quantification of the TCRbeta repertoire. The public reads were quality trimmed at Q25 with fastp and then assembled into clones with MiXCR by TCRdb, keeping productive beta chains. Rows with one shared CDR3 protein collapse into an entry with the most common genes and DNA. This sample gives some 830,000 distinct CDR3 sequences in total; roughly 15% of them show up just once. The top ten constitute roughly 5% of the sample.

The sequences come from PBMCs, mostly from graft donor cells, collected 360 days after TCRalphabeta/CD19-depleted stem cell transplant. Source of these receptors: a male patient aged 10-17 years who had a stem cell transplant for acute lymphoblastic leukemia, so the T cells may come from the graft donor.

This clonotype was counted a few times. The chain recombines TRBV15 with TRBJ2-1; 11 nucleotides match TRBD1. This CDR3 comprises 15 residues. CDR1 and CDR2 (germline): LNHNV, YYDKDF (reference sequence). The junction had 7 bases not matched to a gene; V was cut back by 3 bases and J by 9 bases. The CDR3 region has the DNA TGTGCCACCAGCAGGGCGGGGACAGGGGGGGTTGAGCAGTTCTTC. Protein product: CATSRAGTGGVEQFF.

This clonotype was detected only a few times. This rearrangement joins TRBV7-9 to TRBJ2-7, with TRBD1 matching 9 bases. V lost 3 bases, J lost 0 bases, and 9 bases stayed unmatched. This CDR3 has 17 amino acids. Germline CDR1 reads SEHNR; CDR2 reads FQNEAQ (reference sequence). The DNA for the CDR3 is TGTGCCAGCAGCTTGCCGCCCGGGACAGGGAGCTCCTACGAGCAGTACTTC. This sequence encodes CASSLPPGTGSSYEQYF.

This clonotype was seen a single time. The CDR3 region has the DNA TGTGCCAGCAGTCGGACCGGGACAACGGGGGAGACCCAGTACTTC. Translation gives CASSRTGTTGETQYF. The chain has TRBV12-3 or TRBV12-4 and TRBJ2-5, with D perhaps TRBD1 (6 bases). The CDR3 length is 15 residues. V was shortened by 5 bases and J by 5 bases, with 18 bases between the two germline ends.

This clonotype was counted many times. The CDR3, as DNA: TGTGCCAGCAGTTACCTTAGCGAGGGGGAGACCCAGTACTTC. Amino acids: CASSYLSEGETQYF. The V call is TRBV6-5, the J call TRBJ2-5; D may match TRBD1 or TRBD2 (5 bases each). The CDR3 runs to 14 residues. The V gene's germline CDR1 is MNHEY and CDR2 SVGAGI. Trimming cost V 2 bases and J 5 bases, with 12 bases left between them.

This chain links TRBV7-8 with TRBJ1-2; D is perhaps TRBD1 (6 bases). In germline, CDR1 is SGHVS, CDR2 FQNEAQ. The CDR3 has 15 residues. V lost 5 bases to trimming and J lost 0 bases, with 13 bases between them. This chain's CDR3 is CASSPSDSPNYGYTF. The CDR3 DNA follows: TGTGCCAGCAGCCCCTCGGACAGCCCTAACTATGGCTACACCTTC.

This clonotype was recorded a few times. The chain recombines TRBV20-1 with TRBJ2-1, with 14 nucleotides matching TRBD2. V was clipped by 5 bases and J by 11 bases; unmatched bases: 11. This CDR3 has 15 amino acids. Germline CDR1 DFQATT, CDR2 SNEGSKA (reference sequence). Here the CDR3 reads CSAGTSGRRSSKQFF. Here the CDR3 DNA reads TGCAGTGCTGGGACTAGCGGGAGAAGAAGTTCGAAGCAGTTCTTC.

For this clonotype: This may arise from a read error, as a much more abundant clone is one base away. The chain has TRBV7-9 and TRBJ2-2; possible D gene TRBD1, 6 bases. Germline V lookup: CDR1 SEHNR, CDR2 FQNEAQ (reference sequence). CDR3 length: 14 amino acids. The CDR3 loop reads CASRPSRDTGELVF. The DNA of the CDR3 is TGTGCCAGCAGGCCCTCTAGGGACACCGGGGAGCTGGTTTTT.

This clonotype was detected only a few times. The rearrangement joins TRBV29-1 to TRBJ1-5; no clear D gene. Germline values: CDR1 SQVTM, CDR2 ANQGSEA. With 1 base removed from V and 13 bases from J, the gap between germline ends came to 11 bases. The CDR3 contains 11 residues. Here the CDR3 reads CSVEVGRVQHF. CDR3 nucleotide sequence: TGCAGCGTTGAAGTAGGGAGGGTGCAGCATTTT. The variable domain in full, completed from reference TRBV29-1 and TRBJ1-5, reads SAVISQKPSRDICQRGTSLTIQCQVDSQVTMMFWYRQQPGQSLTLIATANQGSEATYESGFVIDKFPISRPNLTFSTLTVSNMSPEDSSIYLCSVEVGRVQHFGDGTRLSIL.

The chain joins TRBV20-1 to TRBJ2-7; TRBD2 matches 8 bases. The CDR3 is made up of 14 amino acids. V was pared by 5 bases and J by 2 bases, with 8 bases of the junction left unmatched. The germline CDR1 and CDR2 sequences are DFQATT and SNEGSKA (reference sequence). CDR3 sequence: CSACPGLDAYEQYF. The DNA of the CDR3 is TGCAGTGCTTGCCCGGGACTAGACGCCTACGAGCAGTACTTC.